A selection of T cell receptor beta chains follows, all from one sample in a study of blood T cell repertoires in COVID-19. Using immunoSEQ multiplex PCR, the repertoire was profiled, and TCRdb retains in-frame clones only, with some absent. The sample shows roughly 60,000 clones, around nine tenths of them seen only once. Sequenced: peripheral blood. All receptors come from a man between 65 and 85 years old with acute or convalescent COVID-19. Both conserved end residues are part of each CDR3. A D gene is named only where the DNA matches it firmly. Only some rows state a clone size, as once, few, many or a class for expanded clones.

V,J,D,length,size,DNA,CDR3
TRBV6-1,TRBJ2-1,TRBD2,17,-,TGTGCCAGCAGTGAAGCACTTAGCGGGGGGGTCTACAATGAGCAGTTCTTC,CASSEALSGGVYNEQFF
TRBV6-6,TRBJ1-5,-,15,-,TGTGCCAGCAAGGGGGAGGGAGGTCCCAATCAGCCCCAGCATTTT,CASKGEGGPNQPQHF
TRBV10-3,TRBJ2-1,TRBD2,15,-,TGTGCCATCAGTGAGGGGAGCGGGAGCCGCAATGAGCAGTTCTTC,CAISEGSGSRNEQFF
TRBV9,TRBJ2-3,-,15,-,TGTGCCAGCAGCGTAGGATGGGCGGACTCAAATACGCAGTATTTT,CASSVGWADSNTQYF
TRBV24-1,TRBJ1-2,TRBD1,14,-,TGTGCCACCAGTGAACGGGGGACAGGGCGTGGCTACACCTTC,CATSERGTGRGYTF
TRBV5-1,TRBJ2-5,TRBD2,16,-,TGCGCCAGCAGCTTGGACGGTGGCGGGGGCCAAGAGACCCAGTACTTC,CASSLDGGGGQETQYF
TRBV11-3,TRBJ2-1,TRBD2,15,-,TGTGCCAGCAGCTTAGTGCGGGGGGCTTACAATGAGCAGTTCTTC,CASSLVRGAYNEQFF
TRBV10-3,TRBJ1-2,-,16,-,TGTGCCATCAGTGAGTCGATGGTGGGAGCTAACTATGGCTACACCTTC,CAISESMVGANYGYTF
TRBV5-1,TRBJ2-2,TRBD1,18,-,TGCGCCAGCAGCTTGTGGGGTGATGGTAACAGGGGCACCGGGGAGCTGTTTTTT,CASSLWGDGNRGTGELFF
TRBV27,TRBJ2-5,TRBD1,15,-,TGTGCCAGCAGTCAAAGACAGGGTTTACAAGAGACCCAGTACTTC,CASSQRQGLQETQYF
TRBV2,TRBJ2-4,TRBD2,15,-,TGTGCCAGCGGGAGCGGGGCCCTAGCCAAAAACATTCAGTACTTC,CASGSGALAKNIQYF
TRBV3-1/TRBV3-2,TRBJ2-2,TRBD2,17,once,TGTGCCAGCAGCTGGGGGGTAGCGGGAGTGGACACCGGGGAGCTGTTTTTT,CASSWGVAGVDTGELFF
TRBV2,TRBJ1-6,-,13,-,TGTGCCAGTCACAGCTCCTATAATTCACCCCTCCACTTT,CASHSSYNSPLHF
TRBV5-1,TRBJ2-2,-,16,few,TGCGCCAGCAGCTTTAGACAGGATCCCCTCACCGGGGAGCTGTTTTTT,CASSFRQDPLTGELFF
TRBV2,TRBJ2-1,TRBD2,12,-,TGTGCCACCGCTAGCGGCGGCAATGAGCAGTTCTTC,CATASGGNEQFF
TRBV9,TRBJ1-2,-,14,few,TGTGCCAGCAGCGTAGTAGGGGTTAACTATGGCTACACCTTC,CASSVVGVNYGYTF
TRBV7-8,TRBJ2-7,-,14,once,TGTGCCAGCAGCCAGGCGGGACAGTTGAGCGAGCAGTACTTC,CASSQAGQLSEQYF
TRBV29-1,TRBJ2-7,-,15,once,TGCAGCGTTGAAGGGCAGGGGGGTTCAAAAGGCGAGCAGTACTTC,CSVEGQGGSKGEQYF
TRBV5-1,TRBJ2-3,TRBD2,14,-,TGCGCCAGCTATAGCGGGGGGGCCAGAGATACGCAGTATTTT,CASYSGGARDTQYF
TRBV11-3,TRBJ2-1,TRBD1,15,-,TGTGCCAGCAGCCCCAGAGGACAGGGAATGAATGAGCAGTTCTTC,CASSPRGQGMNEQFF
TRBV5-4,TRBJ1-3,-,16,-,TGTGCCAGCAGCCCGACACAACAACCCTCTGGAAACACCATATATTTT,CASSPTQQPSGNTIYF
TRBV28,TRBJ1-5,-,14,-,TGTGCCAGCAGTTTAGGCAGTAGCAATCAGCCCCAGCATTTT,CASSLGSSNQPQHF
TRBV15,TRBJ2-7,TRBD2,14,-,TGTGCCACCAGCACCCCGGGGGGGACCTACGAGCAGTACTTC,CATSTPGGTYEQYF
TRBV20-1,TRBJ1-1,-,13,-,TGCAGTGCTAGTTGGCCCTCTGACACTGAAGCTTTCTTT,CSASWPSDTEAFF
TRBV28,TRBJ2-3,-,14,-,TGTGCCAGCAGCCCAGGGGCTAGCCCAGATACGCAGTATTTT,CASSPGASPDTQYF
TRBV9,TRBJ2-3,TRBD2,17,-,TGTGCCAGCAGCCCCAGACTAGCGGGAGAGCCCACAGATACGCAGTATTTT,CASSPRLAGEPTDTQYF
TRBV5-1,TRBJ1-4,TRBD1,14,-,TGCGCCAGCAGCAAACAGGGGATCAATGAAAAACTGTTTTTT,CASSKQGINEKLFF
TRBV6-4,TRBJ1-2,TRBD1,15,-,TGTGCCAGCAGAACCCGACAGGGAGGACCCTATGGCTACACCTTC,CASRTRQGGPYGYTF
TRBV6-5,TRBJ1-2,-,14,-,TGTGCCAGCAGCTCAGACAGGAATCTCTATGGCTACACCTTC,CASSSDRNLYGYTF
TRBV3-1/TRBV3-2,TRBJ2-4,-,17,-,TGTGCCAGCAGTCTCCCGCCGCAGGGGTTAGCCAAAAACATTCAGTACTTC,CASSLPPQGLAKNIQYF
TRBV5-4,TRBJ1-5,-,14,-,TGTGCCAGCAGCTTACAGGGAGGGGATCAGCCCCAGCATTTT,CASSLQGGDQPQHF
TRBV10-1,TRBJ2-1,-,12,-,TGCGCCCCATCTCTGTTGGCCACTGAGCAGTTCTTC,CAPSLLATEQFF
TRBV9,TRBJ2-3,TRBD2,17,-,TGTGCCAGCAGCGTATTTGGGGCTAGCGGGAACACAGATACGCAGTATTTT,CASSVFGASGNTDTQYF
TRBV19,TRBJ2-3,-,12,-,TGTGCCAGTAGTATGGCCACAGATACGCAGTATTTT,CASSMATDTQYF
TRBV7-2,TRBJ2-5,-,16,-,TGTGCCAGCAGCTTAAACCAGCGGACTCGCCAAGAGACCCAGTACTTC,CASSLNQRTRQETQYF
TRBV24-1,TRBJ2-1,-,16,-,TGTGCCACCAGTGACCCCGGGGGACTTTCGTACAATGAGCAGTTCTTC,CATSDPGGLSYNEQFF
TRBV7-8,TRBJ2-5,-,11,-,TGTGCCAGCAGCGCCGGAGAGACCCAGTACTTC,CASSAGETQYF
TRBV5-4,TRBJ2-4,TRBD2,14,-,TGTGCCAGCAAAGAGGGGACTAGCGGAAACATTCAGTACTTC,CASKEGTSGNIQYF
TRBV18,TRBJ1-6,-,16,-,TGTGCCAGCTCAAGCCCCTCAGGAGGGGATAATTCACCCCTCCACTTT,CASSSPSGGDNSPLHF
TRBV2,TRBJ2-3,TRBD2,16,-,TGTGCCAGCAGTGTACTGGCGGGGGGAAGCACAGATACGCAGTATTTT,CASSVLAGGSTDTQYF
TRBV11-2,TRBJ2-2,-,15,-,TGTGCCAGCAGCCGACCGGGACATAACACCGGGGAGCTGTTTTTT,CASSRPGHNTGELFF